These T cell receptor beta chains were read from a single sample in a study of blood T cell repertoires in COVID-19. Clones were read by immunoSEQ multiplex PCR, and TCRdb kept only the in-frame ones, dropping some. The data show under 250,000 clones, with roughly 85% seen just once and 2% to 3% held by the top ten. The sample was peripheral blood. The receptor source for this set is a woman in her sixties or seventies with active or convalescent COVID-19. The CDR3 runs from the conserved cysteine through the conserved F or W. D genes are given only for firm matches. Size values are once, few and many counts, or a class for expanded clones, and some rows have none.

j_gene: TRBJ2-5; v_gene: TRBV7-2; d_gene: -; abundance: -; CDR3aa: CASSLVVRETQYF; CDR3nt: TGTGCCAGCAGCTTAGTCGTCCGGGAGACCCAGTACTTC
j_gene: TRBJ2-7; v_gene: TRBV28; d_gene: TRBD2; abundance: -; CDR3aa: CASRSGSGRAGREQYF; CDR3nt: TGTGCCAGCAGGTCGGGTAGCGGGAGGGCCGGTCGGGAGCAGTACTTC
j_gene: TRBJ1-5; v_gene: TRBV18; d_gene: -; abundance: once; CDR3aa: CASSPGASNQPQHF; CDR3nt: TGTGCCAGCTCACCAGGGGCTAGCAATCAGCCCCAGCATTTT
j_gene: TRBJ2-3; v_gene: TRBV4-3; d_gene: -; abundance: -; CDR3aa: CASSQGAGMTDTQYF; CDR3nt: TGCGCCAGCAGCCAAGGTGCAGGTATGACAGATACGCAGTATTTT
j_gene: TRBJ2-5; v_gene: TRBV30; d_gene: -; abundance: -; CDR3aa: CASTWLRREKETQYF; CDR3nt: TGTGCCTCGACCTGGTTGCGGCGGGAAAAGGAGACCCAGTACTTC
j_gene: TRBJ1-4; v_gene: TRBV4-2; d_gene: -; abundance: -; CDR3aa: CASSQDTSGHALGKLFF; CDR3nt: TGTGCCAGCAGCCAAGACACGAGTGGGCACGCGCTGGGAAAACTGTTTTTT
j_gene: TRBJ2-5; v_gene: TRBV25-1; d_gene: TRBD2; abundance: -; CDR3aa: CASSEYPKGGGAQETQYF; CDR3nt: TGTGCCAGCAGTGAATATCCCAAGGGCGGGGGGGCACAAGAGACCCAGTACTTC
j_gene: TRBJ2-3; v_gene: TRBV28; d_gene: -; abundance: -; CDR3aa: CASTAGATDTQYF; CDR3nt: TGTGCCAGCACGGCAGGGGCCACAGATACGCAGTATTTT
j_gene: TRBJ2-7; v_gene: TRBV7-2; d_gene: TRBD2; abundance: once; CDR3aa: CASSRTSTSYEQYF; CDR3nt: TGTGCCAGCAGCCGGACTAGCACGAGCTACGAGCAGTACTTC
j_gene: TRBJ2-2; v_gene: TRBV7-3; d_gene: -; abundance: once; CDR3aa: CASSAWSRASGELFF; CDR3nt: TGTGCCAGCAGCGCTTGGTCGAGGGCGTCGGGGGAGCTGTTTTTT
j_gene: TRBJ2-7; v_gene: TRBV6-6; d_gene: TRBD2; abundance: -; CDR3aa: CASSPGLAGGYEQYF; CDR3nt: TGTGCCAGCAGTCCAGGACTAGCGGGAGGGTACGAGCAGTACTTC
j_gene: TRBJ1-3; v_gene: TRBV7-2; d_gene: -; abundance: -; CDR3aa: CASSLVAGMRNTIYF; CDR3nt: TGTGCCAGCAGCTTAGTTGCGGGAATGAGAAACACCATATATTTT
j_gene: TRBJ1-2; v_gene: TRBV5-4; d_gene: TRBD1; abundance: -; CDR3aa: CASSPGQGIWDGYTF; CDR3nt: TGTGCCAGCAGCCCGGGACAGGGGATATGGGATGGCTACACCTTC
j_gene: TRBJ2-1; v_gene: TRBV19; d_gene: TRBD2; abundance: once; CDR3aa: CASSPLAGNEQFF; CDR3nt: TGTGCCAGTAGTCCGTTAGCGGGCAATGAGCAGTTCTTC
j_gene: TRBJ2-1; v_gene: TRBV7-2; d_gene: TRBD2; abundance: -; CDR3aa: CASRTTSVSSYNEQFF; CDR3nt: TGTGCCAGCAGAACCACTAGCGTAAGCTCCTACAATGAGCAGTTCTTC
j_gene: TRBJ2-1; v_gene: TRBV5-1; d_gene: TRBD2; abundance: -; CDR3aa: CASSSLTSGGYNEQFF; CDR3nt: TGCGCCAGCAGCTCGCTGACTAGCGGGGGTTACAATGAGCAGTTCTTC
j_gene: TRBJ2-5; v_gene: TRBV5-4; d_gene: TRBD1; abundance: -; CDR3aa: CASSLDRGETQYF; CDR3nt: TGTGCCAGCAGCTTGGACAGGGGGGAGACCCAGTACTTC
j_gene: TRBJ2-1; v_gene: TRBV27; d_gene: -; abundance: -; CDR3aa: CASGSGHQVQQFF; CDR3nt: TGTGCCAGCGGAAGCGGGCACCAAGTTCAGCAGTTCTTC
j_gene: TRBJ1-2; v_gene: TRBV29-1; d_gene: TRBD1; abundance: -; CDR3aa: CSVVSQGGAYYGYTF; CDR3nt: TGCAGCGTTGTTTCTCAGGGGGGCGCGTACTATGGCTACACCTTC
j_gene: TRBJ1-6; v_gene: TRBV12-5; d_gene: -; abundance: once; CDR3aa: CASALNGSPLHF; CDR3nt: TGTGCTAGTGCCTTGAACGGTTCACCCCTCCACTTT
j_gene: TRBJ2-7; v_gene: TRBV7-7; d_gene: -; abundance: few; CDR3aa: CASSIRQGSGYEQYF; CDR3nt: TGTGCCAGCAGCATCAGACAGGGTAGCGGCTACGAGCAGTACTTC
j_gene: TRBJ2-7; v_gene: TRBV6-2/TRBV6-3; d_gene: -; abundance: -; CDR3aa: CASSSVRGSEYF; CDR3nt: TGTGCCAGCAGTTCCGTCCGGGGGTCAGAGTACTTC
j_gene: TRBJ1-1; v_gene: TRBV5-1; d_gene: -; abundance: -; CDR3aa: CASSLIVSGITEAFF; CDR3nt: TGCGCCAGCAGCTTGATTGTGTCCGGGATCACTGAAGCTTTCTTT
j_gene: TRBJ2-1; v_gene: TRBV25-1; d_gene: TRBD2; abundance: -; CDR3aa: CASSLGGGPWDEQFF; CDR3nt: TGTGCCAGCAGTCTCGGGGGGGGGCCATGGGATGAGCAGTTCTTC
j_gene: TRBJ2-3; v_gene: TRBV19; d_gene: TRBD2; abundance: -; CDR3aa: CASSPETSFYTDTQYF; CDR3nt: TGTGCCAGTAGTCCCGAGACTAGCTTTTACACAGATACGCAGTATTTT
j_gene: TRBJ1-1; v_gene: TRBV27; d_gene: -; abundance: -; CDR3aa: CASSPQGRGYTEAFF; CDR3nt: TGTGCCAGCAGTCCTCAGGGGAGAGGATACACTGAAGCTTTCTTT
j_gene: TRBJ1-6; v_gene: TRBV6-5; d_gene: -; abundance: -; CDR3aa: CASSFGEVNSPLHF; CDR3nt: TGTGCCAGCAGTTTTGGGGAGGTTAACTCACCCCTCCACTTT
j_gene: TRBJ2-7; v_gene: TRBV10-3; d_gene: -; abundance: -; CDR3aa: CAISDRQGGYEQYF; CDR3nt: TGTGCCATCAGTGACCGGCAGGGCGGCTACGAGCAGTACTTC
j_gene: TRBJ2-7; v_gene: TRBV2; d_gene: TRBD1; abundance: few; CDR3aa: CASSGQGEKQYF; CDR3nt: TGTGCCAGCAGTGGACAGGGGGAAAAGCAGTACTTC
j_gene: TRBJ1-5; v_gene: TRBV30; d_gene: TRBD1; abundance: -; CDR3aa: CAWSAGQGDQPQHF; CDR3nt: TGTGCCTGGAGTGCGGGACAGGGTGATCAGCCCCAGCATTTT
j_gene: TRBJ1-6; v_gene: TRBV7-3; d_gene: -; abundance: -; CDR3aa: CASSLTPGLPPLHF; CDR3nt: TGTGCCAGCAGCTTAACCCCAGGACTTCCGCCCCTCCACTTT
j_gene: TRBJ2-3; v_gene: TRBV7-9; d_gene: -; abundance: -; CDR3aa: CASSLRSDSADTQYF; CDR3nt: TGTGCCAGCAGCTTACGGTCGGATAGCGCAGATACGCAGTATTTT
j_gene: TRBJ2-5; v_gene: TRBV3-1/TRBV3-2; d_gene: TRBD1; abundance: -; CDR3aa: CASSPTGDETQYF; CDR3nt: TGTGCCAGCAGCCCGACAGGGGACGAGACCCAGTACTTC
j_gene: TRBJ1-1; v_gene: TRBV5-3; d_gene: TRBD1; abundance: -; CDR3aa: CARSLLDRDSSKNTEAFF; CDR3nt: TGTGCCAGAAGCTTGCTGGACAGGGATTCCTCTAAGAACACTGAAGCTTTCTTT
j_gene: TRBJ2-7; v_gene: TRBV7-2; d_gene: -; abundance: -; CDR3aa: CASSYGPGGIYEQYF; CDR3nt: TGTGCCAGCAGCTACGGGCCAGGGGGGATTTACGAGCAGTACTTC
j_gene: TRBJ2-2; v_gene: TRBV2; d_gene: -; abundance: -; CDR3aa: CASRPGGARQGAGELFF; CDR3nt: TGTGCCAGCCGCCCTGGAGGGGCGAGACAGGGAGCGGGGGAGCTGTTTTTT
j_gene: TRBJ1-2; v_gene: TRBV5-4; d_gene: -; abundance: -; CDR3aa: CASSSGGGRGYTF; CDR3nt: TGTGCCAGCAGTTCCGGGGGGGGTAGAGGATACACCTTC
j_gene: TRBJ2-7; v_gene: TRBV5-1; d_gene: TRBD2; abundance: once; CDR3aa: CASSLAGGSSYEQYF; CDR3nt: TGCGCCAGCAGCTTGGCCGGCGGGAGTTCCTACGAGCAGTACTTC
j_gene: TRBJ2-7; v_gene: TRBV30; d_gene: -; abundance: -; CDR3aa: CAWSPGRGTEQYF; CDR3nt: TGTGCCTGGAGTCCGGGGAGGGGGACCGAGCAGTACTTC
j_gene: TRBJ1-5; v_gene: TRBV28; d_gene: -; abundance: once; CDR3aa: CASSRPGLSNQPQHF; CDR3nt: TGTGCCAGCAGTCGTCCGGGACTGAGCAATCAGCCCCAGCATTTT
j_gene: TRBJ2-5; v_gene: TRBV7-2; d_gene: TRBD1; abundance: -; CDR3aa: CASSFDRGQETQYF; CDR3nt: TGTGCCAGCAGCTTTGACAGGGGTCAAGAGACCCAGTACTTC
j_gene: TRBJ2-5; v_gene: TRBV2; d_gene: TRBD1; abundance: -; CDR3aa: CASSVDRGRETQYF; CDR3nt: TGTGCCAGCAGTGTTGACAGGGGGCGGGAGACCCAGTACTTC
j_gene: TRBJ1-1; v_gene: TRBV2; d_gene: -; abundance: -; CDR3aa: CASSLARRNTEAFF; CDR3nt: TGTGCCAGCAGCCTGGCGAGGAGGAACACTGAAGCTTTCTTT
j_gene: TRBJ1-1; v_gene: TRBV5-1; d_gene: TRBD1; abundance: few; CDR3aa: CASSSQGSGTEAFF; CDR3nt: TGCGCCAGCAGCTCACAGGGGTCCGGTACTGAAGCTTTCTTT
j_gene: TRBJ1-2; v_gene: TRBV7-9; d_gene: -; abundance: few; CDR3aa: CASSLDASGGYTF; CDR3nt: TGTGCCAGCAGCTTAGATGCCTCGGGGGGCTACACCTTC
j_gene: TRBJ1-1; v_gene: TRBV3-1/TRBV3-2; d_gene: -; abundance: once; CDR3aa: CASSQDLLRTEAFF; CDR3nt: TGTGCCAGCAGCCAAGATCTTTTGAGGACTGAAGCTTTCTTT
j_gene: TRBJ1-2; v_gene: TRBV7-9; d_gene: -; abundance: -; CDR3aa: CASSLAGGYYGYTF; CDR3nt: TGTGCCAGCAGCTTAGCAGGGGGATACTATGGCTACACCTTC
j_gene: TRBJ1-1; v_gene: TRBV7-2; d_gene: -; abundance: -; CDR3aa: CASSLRSEGGAFF; CDR3nt: TGTGCCAGCAGCTTAAGGTCGGAGGGCGGAGCTTTCTTT
j_gene: TRBJ2-1; v_gene: TRBV4-2; d_gene: TRBD2; abundance: -; CDR3aa: CASSPGTSGTGDEQFF; CDR3nt: TGTGCCAGCAGCCCAGGGACTAGCGGGACCGGGGATGAGCAGTTCTTC
j_gene: TRBJ2-1; v_gene: TRBV5-4; d_gene: -; abundance: -; CDR3aa: CASSRGGRGGDEQFF; CDR3nt: TGTGCCAGCAGCCGAGGCGGTAGGGGGGGCGACGAGCAGTTCTTC
j_gene: TRBJ2-7; v_gene: TRBV4-1; d_gene: -; abundance: -; CDR3aa: CASSRQAGLYEQYF; CDR3nt: TGCGCCAGCAGCCGACAGGCCGGGCTATACGAGCAGTACTTC
j_gene: TRBJ2-1; v_gene: TRBV7-2; d_gene: TRBD2; abundance: once; CDR3aa: CASSVAGEASEQFF; CDR3nt: TGTGCCAGCAGTGTAGCGGGGGAGGCCAGTGAGCAGTTCTTC
j_gene: TRBJ1-6; v_gene: TRBV29-1; d_gene: TRBD1; abundance: -; CDR3aa: CSVSRDRAKWSYNSPLHF; CDR3nt: TGCAGCGTCTCTCGCGACAGGGCGAAATGGTCCTATAATTCACCCCTCCACTTT
j_gene: TRBJ2-1; v_gene: TRBV2; d_gene: TRBD2; abundance: -; CDR3aa: CASRATSGTYNEQFF; CDR3nt: TGTGCCAGCAGAGCTACTAGCGGAACTTACAATGAGCAGTTCTTC
j_gene: TRBJ1-2; v_gene: TRBV7-2; d_gene: -; abundance: few; CDR3aa: CASRPDRYGYTF; CDR3nt: TGTGCCAGCAGACCCGACAGGTATGGCTACACCTTC
j_gene: TRBJ1-2; v_gene: TRBV6-6; d_gene: -; abundance: many; CDR3aa: CASSEALGYTF; CDR3nt: TGTGCCAGCAGTGAGGCGTTGGGCTACACCTTC
j_gene: TRBJ1-2; v_gene: TRBV19; d_gene: TRBD1; abundance: -; CDR3aa: CASSPGTGGIYGYTF; CDR3nt: TGTGCCAGTAGCCCCGGGACAGGGGGCATTTATGGCTACACCTTC
j_gene: TRBJ2-3; v_gene: TRBV6-5; d_gene: TRBD2; abundance: -; CDR3aa: CASSTSGTTDTQYF; CDR3nt: TGTGCCAGCAGCACTAGCGGGACGACAGATACGCAGTATTTT
j_gene: TRBJ2-3; v_gene: TRBV6-4; d_gene: TRBD2; abundance: -; CDR3aa: CASSPWGGYTDTQYF; CDR3nt: TGTGCCAGCAGCCCCTGGGGGGGGTACACAGATACGCAGTATTTT